The 23 T cell receptor beta chains listed next were all sequenced from one sample in a study of blood T cell repertoires in COVID-19. Produced via immunoSEQ multiplex PCR; TCRdb's table is partial and in-frame only. The sample carries 140,000 to 150,000 clones, over 80% recorded once. The sample consisted of PBMCs or T cells enriched from blood (not recorded which). The receptors here all came from a man between 60 and 75 years old who had recovered from COVID-19.

The chain has TRBV12-5 and TRBJ1-1; TRBD1 might be the D (5 bases). CDR1 is LGHNT and CDR2 is FRNRAP in the germline V gene. V dropped 7 bases and J dropped 1 base, with 13 bases sitting between them. The CDR3 sequence is 14 residues long. The CDR3 loop is CASALGLANTEAFF. CDR3 DNA: TGTGCTAGTGCCTTGGGACTGGCGAACACTGAAGCTTTCTTT.

In the case of this clone: In the same sample, other DNA sequences code for this CDR3. The CDR3 nucleotides read TGTGCCAGCAGCCTAGGACAGGGAGATTCACCCCTCCACTTT. Its translation is CASSLGQGDSPLHF. The genes are TRBV7-9 and TRBJ1-6; TRBD1 agrees at 8 bases. V lost 5 bases, J lost 8 bases, and 5 bases stayed unmatched. CDR3 length equals 14 residues. Germline V gives CDR1 SEHNR, CDR2 FQNEAQ (reference sequence).

V usage is TRBV28 and J usage is TRBJ1-5; TRBD1 matches at 12 bases. Germline values: CDR1 MDHEN, CDR2 SYDVKM. With 4 bases clipped from V and 2 bases from J, the junction kept 9 bases outside the gene matches. The CDR3 is made up of 18 amino acids. CDR3 residues: CASSSGTGGGYRNQPQHF. As DNA, the CDR3 is TGTGCCAGCAGTTCCGGGACAGGGGGCGGATATCGCAATCAGCCCCAGCATTTT.

CDR3 residues: CASGPRAGASPLHF. CDR3 sequence (DNA): TGTGCCAGCGGGCCCCGGGCAGGGGCTTCACCCCTCCACTTT. The chain uses TRBV6-5 and TRBJ1-6, with D tentatively TRBD1 (6 bases). The ends were cut back, 8 bases at V and 9 bases at J, with 17 bases in the middle. The CDR3 spans 14 residues. Germline values: CDR1 MNHEY, CDR2 SVGAGI.

V gene TRBV15 combines with J gene TRBJ1-4; 11 bases are a match to TRBD1. CDR1 and CDR2 from the germline V gene are LNHNV and YYDKDF (reference sequence). V dropped 2 bases and J dropped 8; count of bases not matched to a gene: 4. The CDR3 is 15 amino acids. The CDR3 nucleotides read TGTGCCACCAGCAGAATGGACAGGGGGCGGGAAAAACTGTTTTTT. Translated: CATSRMDRGREKLFF.

The chain links TRBV5-8 to TRBJ2-5; 7 bases align to TRBD2. Germline V gene data show CDR1 as SGHTS and CDR2 as YDEGEE. The ends lost 4 bases at V and 4 bases at J; junction bases unmatched: 10. CDR3 length: 15 amino acids. The CDR3 loop is CASSPYRGGGETQYF. In nucleotides, the CDR3 is TGTGCCAGCAGCCCATACCGGGGCGGGGGAGAGACCCAGTACTTC.

This clone has a single count. The V and J genes are TRBV9 and TRBJ2-3; 10 positions match TRBD2. CDR1 is SGDLS, CDR2 YYNGEE, per germline. The CDR3 runs to 17 residues. V lost 3 bases to trimming and J lost 0 bases; unmatched junction nucleotides: 7. CDR3 sequence (DNA): TGTGCCAGCAGCGCTCGGACTAGCGGATCTAGCACAGATACGCAGTATTTT. Translation: CASSARTSGSSTDTQYF.

The chain uses TRBV5-4 and TRBJ2-3, with a possible D match to TRBD2 (7 bases). V was shortened by 3 bases and J by 4 bases, with 18 bases between the two germline ends. Germline CDR1 is SGHNT and CDR2 is YYREEE (reference sequence). This CDR3 comprises 16 residues. CDR3 DNA: TGTGCCAGCAGCTCCAACCCCGGGGGGCGGGCAGATACGCAGTATTTT. Its translation: CASSSNPGGRADTQYF.

The rearrangement uses TRBV28 and TRBJ1-6, with 9 bases identical to TRBD1. With 2 bases clipped from V and 9 bases from J, the junction kept 8 bases outside the gene matches. CDR1 MDHEN and CDR2 SYDVKM come from the germline V gene. The CDR3 contains 16 residues. In DNA, the CDR3 is TGTGCCAGCAGTTTAAACCCTACAGGGGGCAGTTCACCCCTCCACTTT. It codes for CASSLNPTGGSSPLHF.

This chain joins TRBV15 and TRBJ2-6, with D possibly matching TRBD2 (7 bases). The length of the CDR3 is 16 residues. Trimming shortened V by 8 bases and J by 3 bases, and 17 bases separated the two germline ends. The V gene's germline CDR1 is LNHNV and CDR2 YYDKDF (reference sequence). The DNA of the CDR3 is TGTGCCACCTCTCCCGGGGGGCGAGGTGGGGCCAACGTCCTGACTTTC. Its translation: CATSPGGRGGANVLTF.

V and J are TRBV18 and TRBJ1-6; tentatively, D is TRBD1 (6 bases). The length of the CDR3 is 14 residues. From germline, CDR1 is KGHSH and CDR2 LQKENI. Trimming left V 3 bases short and J 14 bases short, with 17 bases between. CDR3 residues: CASSPRQERNALHF. The DNA of the CDR3 is TGTGCCAGCTCACCGAGACAGGAAAGGAATGCCCTCCACTTT.

The V and J genes are TRBV7-9 and TRBJ2-5; 10 nucleotides agree with TRBD1. The V and J ends lost 5 bases and 5 bases, in that order; junction bases with no gene match: 5. The germline V gene has CDR1 SEHNR and CDR2 FQNEAQ (reference sequence). The length of the CDR3 is 14 residues. As DNA, the CDR3 is TGTGCCAGCAGCCCGACAGGGGGCGCGGAGACCCAGTACTTC. It specifies CASSPTGGAETQYF.

This chain links TRBV27 with TRBJ2-7; 8 positions match TRBD1. The trim removed 7 bases at V and 6 bases at J, leaving 8 bases unmatched. Germline CDR1 reads MNHEY; CDR2 reads SMNVEV (reference sequence). The CDR3 extends over 13 amino acids. CDR3 DNA sequence: TGTGCCAGCAATGGAGGACAGGGAGGCGAGCAGTACTTC. Translating it yields CASNGGQGGEQYF.

The gene calls are TRBV10-3 and TRBJ2-1, with 10 bases identical to TRBD2. V lost 11 bases and J lost 1; bases outside the gene matches: 2. There are 13 residues in the CDR3. Germline CDR1 ENHRY, CDR2 SYGVKD. The CDR3: CAASGSSYNEQFF. CDR3 coding DNA: TGTGCCGCTAGCGGGAGTTCCTACAATGAGCAGTTCTTC.

The chain recombines TRBV5-1 with TRBJ1-1, with 8 bases lining up with TRBD1. The CDR3 contains 15 residues. Germline trimming cut 4 bases from V and 5 bases from J; bases unmatched to any gene: 10. CDR1 and CDR2 from the germline V gene are SGHRS and YFSETQ. CDR3 residues: CASSLETGARTEAFF. In DNA, the CDR3 is TGCGCCAGCAGCCTGGAGACAGGGGCGAGAACTGAAGCTTTCTTT.

This clone has a handful of counts. V and J are TRBV10-3 and TRBJ2-7; 13 nucleotides match TRBD2. This CDR3 comprises 14 residues. V lost 10 bases, J lost 3 bases, and 6 bases stayed unmatched. Germline CDR1 and CDR2: ENHRY and SYGVKD. As DNA, the CDR3 is TGTGCCACCAGACTAGCGGGAGGCCACTACGAGCAGTACTTC. This sequence encodes CATRLAGGHYEQYF.

The chain couples TRBV10-3 to TRBJ2-2, with TRBD2 matching 11 bases. The trim removed 2 bases at V and 8 bases at J, leaving 4 bases unmatched. CDR3 length: 15 amino acids. Germline V lookup: CDR1 ENHRY, CDR2 SYGVKD. The CDR3 loop is CAISEPLAGVGELFF. In nucleotides, the CDR3 is TGTGCCATCAGTGAGCCACTAGCGGGGGTGGGGGAGCTGTTTTTT.

V is TRBV4-1 and J is TRBJ2-7; 16 bases line up with TRBD2. This CDR3 has 20 amino acids. V was clipped by 1 base and J by 1 base; unmatched bases: 10. CDR1 and CDR2 (germline): MGHRA, YSYEKL. This CDR3 is CASSQAPGTSGGAGSYEQYF. The CDR3 DNA is TGCGCCAGCAGCCAAGCCCCCGGGACTAGCGGGGGGGCCGGGTCCTACGAGCAGTACTTC.

The chain couples TRBV7-3 to TRBJ2-1; the match to TRBD2 covers 12 bases. After removal of 5 bases from V and 6 bases from J, the junction contained 11 bases not matched to a gene. This CDR3 is built from 17 residues. Germline CDR1 and CDR2: SGHTA and FQGTGA. Written as DNA, the CDR3 is TGTGCCAGCAGCCAAAACCACCGGGGACTAGCGGGCAATGAGCAGTTCTTC. As protein: CASSQNHRGLAGNEQFF. Variable domain in full (rest from reference TRBV7-3 and TRBJ2-1): GAGVSQTPSNKVTEKGKYVELRCDPISGHTALYWYRQSLGQGPEFLIYFQGTGAADDSGLPNDRFFAVRPEGSVSTLKIQRTERGDSAVYLCASSQNHRGLAGNEQFFGPGTRLTVL.

The chain uses TRBV27 and TRBJ2-7; 9 bases fit TRBD1. CDR3 length equals 15 residues. CDR1 and CDR2 (germline): MNHEY, SMNVEV (reference sequence). J was trimmed by 2 bases and V by 5 bases; bases with no gene match: 7. CDR3 nucleotide sequence: TGTGCCAGCAGTCCCAGGACAGGGGCCACCTACGAGCAGTACTTC. It specifies CASSPRTGATYEQYF.

This chain joins TRBV7-9 and TRBJ2-1; TRBD2 matches at 9 bases. The junction had 6 bases not matched to a gene; V was cut back by 8 bases and J by 4 bases. Looked up from germline, CDR1 is SEHNR and CDR2 is FQNEAQ (reference sequence). The CDR3 sequence is 14 residues long. CDR3 coding DNA: TGTGCCAGCTTAATAGCGGGGGATTACAATGAGCAGTTCTTC. Its protein product is CASLIAGDYNEQFF.

This clone was counted a single time. The J gene is TRBJ2-7, the V gene TRBV11-2, with D tentatively TRBD1 (5 bases). The CDR3 loop spans 17 amino acids. Germline-derived CDR1 and CDR2 are SGHAT and FQNNGV. The V end lost 1 base, the J end lost 1 base, and 17 bases lay between the germline ends. The CDR3 DNA reads as TGTGCCAGCAGCTTAGTCTGGAGACAGCCTCTATCCTACGAGCAGTACTTC. Its translation is CASSLVWRQPLSYEQYF.

The V gene is TRBV30, the J gene TRBJ2-7, with TRBD2 as a possible D gene (6 bases). The germline V gene encodes CDR1 GTSNPN and CDR2 SVGIG (reference sequence). The germline V and J ends were trimmed by 4 bases and 5 bases, with 12 bases remaining between them. This CDR3 has 12 residues. CDR3 loop: CAWIGGPNEQYF. CDR3 bases: TGTGCCTGGATAGGAGGGCCGAACGAGCAGTACTTC.